Below, 10 T cell receptor beta chains from the same sample are listed, as sequenced in a study of blood T cells in healthy people across ages. Through a sample-barcoded 5' primer and a J-beta primer mix, a second PCR was run for roughly 7 to 12 cycles. MiXCR was run by TCRdb on the 5' RACE reads, yielding one entry per CDR3 protein. The sample carries 590,000 or so distinct CDR3 sequences, approximately 30% recorded once. The sample comprised blood. These receptors were obtained from a woman over 75 in good health.

In its sample, this clonotype was seen many times. The rearrangement joins TRBV4-2 to TRBJ2-5; D might be TRBD1 or TRBD2, each matching 5 bases. The CDR3 is made up of 15 amino acids. Trimming removed 5 bases at V and 1 base at J, with 14 bases between. The germline V gene has CDR1 LGHNA and CDR2 YNFKEQ. In DNA, the CDR3 is TGTGCCAGCAGCGGGACGGGGACCCTCCAAGAGACCCAGTACTTC. It specifies CASSGTGTLQETQYF.

The V and J genes are TRBV18 and TRBJ1-2, with a tentative D call TRBD1 (6 bases). Trimming removed 0 bases from V and 7 bases from J, with 12 bases in between. CDR1 and CDR2 (germline): KGHSH, LQKENI. CDR3 size: 14 residues. The chain's CDR3 is CASSPPYRAGGYTF. The CDR3 DNA follows: TGTGCCAGCTCACCACCGTACAGGGCGGGTGGCTACACCTTC.

This clonotype was seen a handful of times. V is TRBV6-1 and J is TRBJ2-1; 9 bases line up with TRBD2. Matching the DNA end better, TRBJ2-7 makes the J call doubtful. Germline V gives CDR1 MNHNS, CDR2 SASEGT. The CDR3 length is 17 residues. The CDR3 bases are TGTGCCAGCGCGGCGGCTAGCGGGGCCGCCTCCTACAATGAGCAGTACTTC. It is translated as CASAAASGAASYNEQYF.

For this clonotype: A much larger clone is a single base away; this may be a read error. The chain is built from TRBV4-1 and TRBJ2-5; 9 bases are shared with TRBD1. From germline, CDR1 is MGHRA and CDR2 YSYEKL. V trimming: 0 bases; J trimming: 4 bases; junction bases outside the gene matches: 9. CDR3 size: 17 residues. The CDR3, as DNA: TGCGCCAGCAGCCAAGAACCGGCCGGGACAGGGCGAGAGACCCAGTACTTC. The encoded protein is CASSQEPAGTGRETQYF.

This clonotype was counted at least ten times. The chain links TRBV12-3 or TRBV12-4 to TRBJ1-4, with D unresolved. The ends were cut back, 2 bases at V and 12 bases at J, with 10 bases in the middle. The CDR3 contains 12 residues. The CDR3 loop reads CASSLNGEELFF. In nucleotides, the CDR3 is TGTGCCAGCAGTTTAAACGGCGAAGAACTGTTTTTT.

The sample holds many counts of this clonotype. This chain connects TRBV20-1 to TRBJ2-1, with TRBD2 identical over 8 bases. After removal of 0 bases from V and 4 bases from J, the junction contained 8 bases not matched to a gene. Germline-derived CDR1 and CDR2 are DFQATT and SNEGSKA (reference sequence). This CDR3 is built from 16 residues. The CDR3 DNA follows: TGCAGTGCTAGAGACATGCGGCGGGGGGCATACAATGAGCAGTTCTTC. As protein: CSARDMRRGAYNEQFF.

This clonotype was observed a handful of times. The chain is built from TRBV21-1 and TRBJ2-3; the table's D call TRBD2 went unverified against the DNA. TRBV21-1 is shown as a pseudogene. This CDR3 is built from 18 residues. This CDR3 reads CASSTYPLASGGPDTQYF. In nucleotides, the CDR3 is TGTGCCAGCAGCACCTACCCCCTGGCTAGCGGGGGCCCAGATACGCAGTATTTT.

V and J are TRBV5-1 and TRBJ2-1; TRBD2 matches 8 bases. After removal of 4 bases from V and 4 bases from J, the junction contained 7 bases not matched to a gene. The CDR3 consists of 15 residues. CDR1 and CDR2 from the germline V gene are SGHRS and YFSETQ. In DNA form, the CDR3 reads TGCGCCAGCAGCGGCGTGACTAGCGCGTACAATGAGCAGTTCTTC. Its protein product is CASSGVTSAYNEQFF. Variable domain in full (rest from reference TRBV5-1 and TRBJ2-1): KAGVTQTPRYLIKTRGQQVTLSCSPISGHRSVSWYQQTPGQGLQFLFEYFSETQRNKGNFPGRFSGRQFSNSRSEMNVSTLELGDSALYLCASSGVTSAYNEQFFGPGTRLTVL.

J is TRBJ1-2 and V is TRBV7-9, with unresolved D. The CDR3 sequence is 11 residues long. The germline V gene encodes CDR1 SEHNR and CDR2 FQNEAQ (reference sequence). V lost 5 bases and J lost 10, with 11 bases in between. CDR3 protein: CASSPTDDYTF. The CDR3 coding sequence is TGTGCCAGCAGCCCGACGGATGACTACACCTTC.

The chain combines TRBV6-2 or TRBV6-3 with TRBJ2-5, with D tentatively TRBD2 (7 bases). The V gene's germline CDR1 is MNHEY and CDR2 SVGEGT. CDR3 length: 15 amino acids. Trimming removed 4 bases from V and 11 bases from J, with 23 bases in between. The DNA of the CDR3 is TGTGCCAGCAGTTGGACGGGGGGCGGTTGGAATGAGCAGTACTTC. As protein: CASSWTGGGWNEQYF.